Sequencing of this T cell receptor beta chain was carried out in a study of blood T cell repertoires in COVID-19. As for the study in general: Sites across the United States, Italy and Spain contributed samples from acute and convalescent COVID-19. Sources were T cells, B-cell-depleted T cells, or PBMCs; the material itself was cDNA or gDNA.

Source study methods: For nucleated cells, counts were estimated from reference gene primer amplification. The table came from immunoSEQ multiplex PCR; TCRdb's copy has only in-frame clones and leaves some out. V and J calls and clone size are as listed in that table; D and trimming were resolved from the DNA. The data show 150,000 to 200,000 clones, approximately 80% seen once. With regard to this clone: Relative to the germline gene, one junction end is altered; a read error may explain this.

This CDR3 comprises 9 residues. CDR1 is KGHDR, CDR2 SFDVKD, per germline. V usage is TRBV24-1 and J usage is TRBJ1-5; D is uncertain. This clonotype was obtained from a man aged 65 to 79 who had recovered from COVID-19. Sample: peripheral blood. CDR3 coding DNA: TGTGCCGTCAATGAGCCCCAGCATTTT. Translating it yields CAVNEPQHF.